The 29 T cell receptor beta chains below all came from one sample that was sequenced in a study of blood T cell repertoires in COVID-19. Assay used: immunoSEQ multiplex PCR; TCRdb lists only in-frame clones, some missing. The profile shows some 90,000 clones, about 70% of them singletons. Material: peripheral blood. The receptor source for this set is a woman in her sixties or seventies in a cohort sampled during active or convalescent COVID-19.

The genes are TRBV11-2 and TRBJ2-5; 12 bases align to TRBD1. CDR1 is SGHAT, CDR2 FQNNGV, per germline. Unmatched junction bases numbered 6, after V lost 5 bases and J lost 5 bases. The CDR3 contains 15 residues. The CDR3 bases are TGTGCCAGCAGCCTGGGACAGGGGGCGCGGGAGACCCAGTACTTC. As protein: CASSLGQGARETQYF.

V usage is TRBV5-5 and J usage is TRBJ2-1; the D is unclear. There are 13 residues in the CDR3. With 4 bases removed from V and 7 bases from J, the gap between germline ends came to 12 bases. Germline V CDR1 and CDR2: SGHKS, YYEKEE (reference sequence). CDR3 sequence: CASSHLTVNEQFF. CDR3 in DNA: TGTGCCAGCAGCCACTTGACTGTAAATGAGCAGTTCTTC.

The chain joins TRBV30 to TRBJ2-3; 9 bases agree with TRBD1. The CDR3 is made up of 13 amino acids. In germline, CDR1 is GTSNPN, CDR2 SVGIG (reference sequence). Trimming removed 5 bases from V and 2 bases from J; junction bases left unmatched: 2. CDR3 nucleotide sequence: TGTGCCTGGGGGACAGGGAACACAGATACGCAGTATTTT. It codes for CAWGTGNTDTQYF.

V usage is TRBV10-3 and J usage is TRBJ2-7; a weak D match, TRBD1 (6 bases). Germline V CDR1 and CDR2: ENHRY, SYGVKD. This CDR3 region has 15 residues. Trimming left V 3 bases short and J 0 bases short, with 12 bases between. CDR3 coding DNA: TGTGCCATCAGTGACCCAAACAGGGCCTCCTACGAGCAGTACTTC. Translated: CAISDPNRASYEQYF.

This chain's CDR3 is CAISQGSTHGYTF. CDR3 coding DNA: TGTGCCATCAGCCAGGGATCTACGCATGGCTACACCTTC. The V and J genes are TRBV10-3 and TRBJ1-2; perhaps TRBD1 as D (5 bases). The CDR3 is 13 amino acids. In germline, CDR1 is ENHRY, CDR2 SYGVKD. V lost 6 bases and J lost 6, with 14 bases in between.

The chain combines TRBV11-3 with TRBJ1-1; D ambiguous. CDR3 length equals 13 residues. V lost 0 bases to trimming and J lost 5 bases, with 7 bases between them. Germline V gene data show CDR1 as SGHNT and CDR2 as YENEEA. For the CDR3, the DNA is TGTGCCAGCAGCTTAGAGAGGCGGACTGAAGCTTTCTTT. Amino acid sequence: CASSLERRTEAFF.

V and J are TRBV24-1 and TRBJ2-1; 8 bases align to TRBD2. The trim removed 7 bases at V and 7 bases at J, leaving 5 bases unmatched. Germline CDR1 and CDR2: KGHDR and SFDVKD. The CDR3 runs 13 residues. The CDR3 sequence: CATSGGARNEQFF. CDR3 coding DNA: TGTGCCACCAGCGGGGGGGCCAGGAATGAGCAGTTCTTC.

The chain carries TRBV28 and TRBJ1-3, with a weak D call TRBD1 (5 bases). V was cut by 6 bases and J by 0 bases, with 15 bases left in between. CDR3 length equals 16 residues. The V gene's germline CDR1 is MDHEN and CDR2 SYDVKM. CDR3 in DNA: TGTGCCAGCAGCCCTAGCGACAGCAGCTCTGGAAACACCATATATTTT. Protein sequence: CASSPSDSSSGNTIYF.

This clone was seen only a few times. The gene calls are TRBV4-2 and TRBJ1-3; TRBD1 matches at 9 bases. The CDR3 sequence is 15 residues long. J was trimmed by 8 bases and V by 0 bases; bases with no gene match: 5. Germline lookup yields CDR1 LGHNA and CDR2 YNFKEQ. This chain's CDR3 is CASSQELDRGYTIYF. CDR3 coding DNA: TGTGCCAGCAGCCAAGAATTGGACAGGGGTTACACCATATATTTT.

This chain uses TRBV6-5 with TRBJ1-5; D is possibly TRBD1 (6 bases). Germline CDR1 reads MNHEY; CDR2 reads SVGAGI. This CDR3 is 14 amino acids long. V was pared by 7 bases and J by 0 bases, with 10 bases between. The CDR3 region is CASIRQVSNQPQHF. The CDR3 nucleotides read TGTGCCAGCATAAGACAGGTTAGCAATCAGCCCCAGCATTTT.

The gene calls are TRBV11-2 and TRBJ2-1, with 7 nucleotides matching TRBD2. CDR1 and CDR2 from the germline V gene are SGHAT and FQNNGV. V gave up 4 bases and J gave up 0 bases; unmatched junction bases: 6. This CDR3 region has 16 residues. The CDR3 spells CASSSFGGGSYNEQFF. The CDR3 DNA sequence: TGTGCCAGCAGCTCCTTTGGGGGGGGCTCCTACAATGAGCAGTTCTTC.

Only a few counts were recorded for this clone. This chain connects TRBV24-1 to TRBJ1-2; no firm D call. From germline, CDR1 is KGHDR and CDR2 SFDVKD. This CDR3 has 14 amino acids. The V and J ends lost 4 bases and 1 base respectively, with 9 bases between them. The CDR3 coding sequence is TGTGCCACCAGTGAGCCCGGGATTAACTATGGCTACACCTTC. This translates into CATSEPGINYGYTF.

The CDR3 loop is CASSFRGGRGTQHF. For the CDR3, the DNA is TGTGCCAGCAGCTTCCGGGGGGGCCGGGGAACTCAGCATTTT. The J gene is TRBJ1-5, the V gene TRBV5-8, with a weak D call TRBD1 (6 bases). Per germline, CDR1 SGHTS and CDR2 YDEGEE. V was trimmed by 2 bases and J by 13 bases, leaving 19 bases between them. The CDR3 is 14 amino acids.

The chain is built from TRBV3-1 (or the pseudogene TRBV3-2) and TRBJ2-5; 9 bases are a match to TRBD1. The CDR3 is made up of 16 amino acids. The junction had 6 bases not matched to a gene; V was cut back by 4 bases and J by 0 bases. Germline V gene data show CDR1 as LGHDT and CDR2 as YNNKEL (reference sequence). CDR3 sequence reads: CASSPWTGANQETQYF. The CDR3 DNA sequence: TGTGCCAGCAGCCCCTGGACAGGGGCCAACCAAGAGACCCAGTACTTC.

The V gene is TRBV9, the J gene TRBJ2-7, with 8 bases fitting TRBD1. CDR3 length: 15 amino acids. Unmatched junction bases numbered 5, after V lost 2 bases and J lost 1 base. CDR1 is SGDLS, CDR2 YYNGEE, per germline. CDR3 protein: CASSVAGGESYEQYF. The DNA for the CDR3 is TGTGCCAGCAGCGTGGCAGGGGGCGAATCCTACGAGCAGTACTTC.

This clone was observed a single time. The chain joins TRBV21-1 to TRBJ1-1; the table calls TRBD1, which could not be checked here. TRBV21-1 represents a pseudogene. The CDR3 has 16 amino acids. CDR3 DNA: TGTGCCAGCAGCCGCACTAGACAGGGAAGAGAGACTGAAGCTTTCTTT. This encodes CASSRTRQGRETEAFF.

This chain uses TRBV18 with TRBJ1-1; TRBD1 agrees at 9 bases. V lost 0 bases and J lost 2; bases outside the gene matches: 1. Germline V gives CDR1 KGHSH, CDR2 LQKENI. The CDR3 totals 15 residues. The CDR3 DNA follows: TGTGCCAGCTCACCACCGGGACAGGGTAACACTGAAGCTTTCTTT. It translates to CASSPPGQGNTEAFF.

The CDR3 loop reads CASSLVAGYEAFF. Here the CDR3 DNA reads TGTGCCAGCAGCTTAGTAGCGGGGTATGAAGCTTTCTTT. The chain employs TRBV7-9 and TRBJ1-1; D is uncertain. The CDR3 contains 13 residues. V shed 1 base and J shed 7 bases, with 10 bases lying between them. Looked up from germline, CDR1 is SEHNR and CDR2 is FQNEAQ (reference sequence).

This clone appeared a single time. The rearrangement joins TRBV6-2 or TRBV6-3 to TRBJ2-1, with TRBD2 identical over 10 bases. The V gene's germline CDR1 is MNHEY and CDR2 SVGEGT. The CDR3 has 15 residues. V was pared by 5 bases and J by 2 bases, with 3 bases of the junction left unmatched. CDR3 protein: CASSRSGGAYNEQFF. The CDR3 nucleotides are TGTGCCAGCAGTAGGAGCGGGGGGGCCTACAATGAGCAGTTCTTC.

The gene calls are TRBV18 and TRBJ2-7; TRBD1 matches 9 bases. The CDR3 covers 16 residues. Germline CDR1 reads KGHSH; CDR2 reads LQKENI. V trimming: 3 bases; J trimming: 3 bases; junction bases outside the gene matches: 9. The CDR3, as DNA: TGTGCCAGCTCACCGAAGGGGACAGGGTTAAACTACGAGCAGTACTTC. Amino acid sequence: CASSPKGTGLNYEQYF.

This sequence joins TRBV5-1 and TRBJ2-7; 9 bases are a match to TRBD2. CDR3 length equals 14 residues. Unmatched junction bases numbered 2, after V lost 2 bases and J lost 2 bases. Germline V lookup: CDR1 SGHRS, CDR2 YFSETQ. CDR3 sequence reads: CASSFSGGTYEQYF. CDR3 DNA sequence: TGCGCCAGCAGCTTTAGCGGGGGAACCTACGAGCAGTACTTC.

This clone was observed a single time. The V call is TRBV9, the J call TRBJ2-2, with D tentatively TRBD1 (6 bases). The germline V gene has CDR1 SGDLS and CDR2 YYNGEE. This CDR3 region has 15 residues. V was shortened by 0 bases and J by 5 bases, with 11 bases between the two germline ends. Here the CDR3 reads CASSVEGTITGELFF. DNA for the CDR3: TGTGCCAGCAGCGTAGAAGGGACAATTACCGGGGAGCTGTTTTTT.

This sequence joins TRBV7-2 and TRBJ2-2; D is undetermined. This CDR3 region has 16 residues. CDR1 and CDR2 from the germline V gene are SGHTA and FQGNSA. V lost 4 bases to trimming and J lost 0 bases, with 12 bases between them. The CDR3 nucleotides are TGTGCCAGCAGCTCCCTGGCCGTTGCGAACACCGGGGAGCTGTTTTTT. The encoded protein is CASSSLAVANTGELFF. The entire variable domain, with the rest obtained from reference TRBV7-2 and TRBJ2-2, is as follows: GAGVSQSPSNKVTEKGKDVELRCDPISGHTALYWYRQSLGQGLEFLIYFQGNSAPDKSGLPSDRFSAERTGGSVSTLTIQRTQQEDSAVYLCASSSLAVANTGELFFGEGSRLTVL.

In this sample, this clone turned up many times. The chain joins TRBV4-3 to TRBJ2-7, with 12 bases that match TRBD2. The CDR3 runs to 16 residues. In germline, CDR1 is LGHNA, CDR2 YSLEER. V gave up 0 bases and J gave up 3 bases; unmatched junction bases: 3. The CDR3 DNA reads TGCGCCAGCAGCCAAGAGGCTAGCGGGGGGGACTACGAGCAGTACTTC. Translating it yields CASSQEASGGDYEQYF.

This clone appeared a few times. The chain couples TRBV7-6 to TRBJ1-2; 8 nucleotides line up with TRBD1. In germline, CDR1 is SGHVS, CDR2 FNYEAQ. V lost 7 bases, J lost 8 bases, and 9 bases stayed unmatched. The CDR3 is 13 residues long. CDR3 sequence: CASIIRAGGGYTF. The CDR3 DNA follows: TGTGCCAGCATTATCCGCGCAGGGGGCGGCTACACCTTC.

In its sample, this clone is medium-sized. The gene calls are TRBV7-8 and TRBJ1-4, with D perhaps matching TRBD1 (6 bases). V shed 2 bases and J shed 7 bases, with 17 bases lying between them. The CDR3 has 16 residues. Germline V gene lookup returns CDR1 SGHVS and CDR2 FQNEAQ. The DNA of the CDR3 is TGTGCCAGCAGCTTAAGCGTGAGCAGGGGTGGTGAAAAACTGTTTTTT. It is translated as CASSLSVSRGGEKLFF.

V usage is TRBV15 and J usage is TRBJ2-5; no clear D. V lost 1 base and J lost 4, with 7 bases in between. This CDR3 spans 13 amino acids. Per the germline V gene, CDR1 is LNHNV and CDR2 is YYDKDF (reference sequence). CDR3 sequence reads: CATSRGTVETQYF. CDR3 nucleotide sequence: TGTGCCACCAGCAGAGGAACAGTAGAGACCCAGTACTTC.

This clone has just a few counts. The chain couples TRBV9 to TRBJ1-6; the match to TRBD1 covers 9 bases. The CDR3 is 15 residues long. The V gene's germline CDR1 is SGDLS and CDR2 YYNGEE. The ends lost 3 bases at V and 7 bases at J; junction bases unmatched: 5. CDR3 nucleotide sequence: TGTGCCAGCAGCGCGTGGGACAGGGACAATTCACCCCTCCACTTT. Amino acid sequence: CASSAWDRDNSPLHF.

The genes are TRBV3-1 (or the pseudogene TRBV3-2) and TRBJ1-4, with D unclear. Trimming took 4 bases from V and 8 from J, leaving 11 bases between them. This CDR3 region has 13 residues. Germline CDR1 and CDR2: LGHDT and YNNKEL (reference sequence). As DNA, the CDR3 is TGTGCCAGCAGCCGACCCGGGGTAGAAAAACTGTTTTTT. This codes for CASSRPGVEKLFF.